Each of the 20 T cell receptor beta chains below was sequenced from the same sample in a study of early T cells in non-severe SARS-CoV-2 infection. TCRdb fed the 5' RACE reads into MiXCR, producing one record per CDR3 protein. This sample has tens of thousands of distinct CDR3 sequences; 15% occur once, and the top ten carry roughly 6%. Sequencing input: whole blood. These receptors all come from an adult who was a healthcare worker with PCR-confirmed SARS-CoV-2 infection or an uninfected control (not recorded which).

This clonotype has at least ten counts. The rearrangement uses TRBV10-3 and TRBJ2-7; 10 bases agree with TRBD2. Germline lookup yields CDR1 ENHRY and CDR2 SYGVKD. The CDR3 has 13 residues. Losses at the gene ends were 10 bases for V and 7 bases for J; bases not matched to a gene: 10. CDR3 sequence: CASEREGSEEQYF. CDR3 bases: TGTGCCAGCGAGCGGGAGGGTTCTGAGGAGCAGTACTTC.

The chain carries TRBV2 and TRBJ2-6; no reliable D call. Germline loops: CDR1 SNHLY, CDR2 FYNNEI. The CDR3 totals 14 residues. The ends were cut back, 6 bases at V and 2 bases at J, with 8 bases in the middle. CDR3 loop: CASSQDPGANVLTF. The CDR3 region has the DNA TGTGCCAGCAGCCAGGACCCTGGGGCCAACGTCCTGACTTTC.

This sequence joins TRBV4-2 and TRBJ2-2, with a weak D call TRBD2 (6 bases). The CDR3 covers 17 residues. Germline assignment: CDR1 LGHNA and CDR2 YNFKEQ. The V end was cut by 6 bases, the J end by 0 bases, with 17 bases between. The CDR3 loop reads CASRRTGREANTGELFF. The CDR3 nucleotides read TGTGCCAGCAGACGGACCGGGCGGGAAGCGAACACCGGGGAGCTGTTTTTT.

The J gene is TRBJ2-7, the V gene TRBV10-3; D perhaps matches TRBD2 (6 bases). The CDR3 is 14 residues long. Germline CDR1 reads ENHRY; CDR2 reads SYGVKD. V was shortened by 0 bases and J by 2 bases, with 8 bases between the two germline ends. The CDR3 DNA reads TGTGCCATCAGTGAGTCGCGGGGTACCTACGAGCAGTACTTC. It is translated as CAISESRGTYEQYF.

This clonotype was observed a handful of times. The V call is TRBV6-5, the J call TRBJ2-7; 8 bases fit TRBD2. This CDR3 is built from 14 residues. V gave up 6 bases and J gave up 2 bases; unmatched junction bases: 6. CDR1 MNHEY and CDR2 SVGAGI come from the germline V gene. CDR3 nucleotides: TGTGCCAGCAGCCTCGGGCGGGGGGCCTACGAGCAGTACTTC. It encodes CASSLGRGAYEQYF.

This clonotype has just a few counts. The chain links TRBV7-2 to TRBJ2-7; the D is unclear. Germline V CDR1 and CDR2: SGHTA, FQGNSA. The V gene lost 2 bases and the J gene lost 6 bases, with 8 bases spanning the gap. The CDR3 is 12 amino acids. This chain's CDR3 is CASSLRPSEQYF. As DNA, the CDR3 is TGTGCCAGCAGCTTACGTCCGTCCGAGCAGTACTTC.

The V gene is TRBV20-1, the J gene TRBJ2-3; 11 nucleotides match TRBD2. Germline V gives CDR1 DFQATT, CDR2 SNEGSKA (reference sequence). Germline trimming cut 6 bases from V and 2 bases from J; bases unmatched to any gene: 7. CDR3 length: 15 amino acids. The chain's CDR3 is CSATLAGGNTDTQYF. The DNA of the CDR3 is TGCAGTGCGACCCTAGCGGGAGGAAACACAGATACGCAGTATTTT.

In its sample, this clonotype was seen a few times. The rearrangement joins TRBV9 to TRBJ2-2, with D perhaps matching TRBD1 or TRBD2 (5 bases each). The V end was cut by 4 bases, the J end by 8 bases, with 18 bases between. The CDR3 consists of 15 residues. The germline V gene has CDR1 SGDLS and CDR2 YYNGEE. The CDR3 DNA follows: TGTGCCAGCAGCTCCCTGACAGTACGAGGGGGGGAGCTGTTTTTT. Encoded protein: CASSSLTVRGGELFF.

There are a few counts of this clonotype. The V gene is TRBV7-2, the J gene TRBJ2-3; D unclear. Between the trimmed V and J ends, which lost 1 base and 4 bases, there was a span of 9 bases. In germline, CDR1 is SGHTA, CDR2 FQGNSA. The CDR3 has 14 amino acids. The CDR3 nucleotides are TGTGCCAGCAGCTTAGGCACTGTCCCAGATACGCAGTATTTT. This sequence encodes CASSLGTVPDTQYF.

This clonotype was counted many times. The rearrangement links TRBV6-5 to TRBJ2-7; 8 bases are a match to TRBD1. The CDR3 contains 15 residues. From germline, CDR1 is MNHEY and CDR2 SVGAGI. V gave up 0 bases and J gave up 5 bases; unmatched junction bases: 6. CDR3 region: CASSYSWGQAHEQYF. In DNA, the CDR3 is TGTGCCAGCAGTTACTCGTGGGGACAGGCCCACGAGCAGTACTTC.

The chain combines TRBV6-1 with TRBJ1-6; D remains ambiguous. Germline V gene sequence: CDR1 MNHNS, CDR2 SASEGT. Between the trimmed V and J ends, which lost 5 bases and 10 bases, there was a span of 6 bases. The CDR3 extends over 11 amino acids. In nucleotides, the CDR3 is TGTGCCAGCAGTCGGGAGTCACCCCTCCACTTT. Translation gives CASSRESPLHF.

The sample holds a few counts of this clonotype. This chain uses TRBV14 with TRBJ2-7; D may be TRBD1 or TRBD2 (5 bases each). Germline V gene sequence: CDR1 SGHDN, CDR2 FVKESK. V was clipped by 3 bases and J by 5 bases, with 14 bases between them. The CDR3 covers 14 residues. This chain's CDR3 is CASSQSRDGDEQYF. The CDR3 bases are TGTGCCAGCAGCCAGAGTCGGGACGGCGACGAGCAGTACTTC.

The gene calls are TRBV20-1 and TRBJ2-1; 7 bases align to TRBD2. The length of the CDR3 is 14 residues. The ends lost 4 bases at V and 4 bases at J; junction bases unmatched: 7. CDR1 and CDR2 (germline): DFQATT, SNEGSKA (reference sequence). CDR3 sequence reads: CSATSGTNYNEQFF. CDR3 DNA: TGCAGTGCTACCTCCGGGACTAATTACAATGAGCAGTTCTTC.

The chain uses TRBV2 and TRBJ2-5, with D hard to call. Looked up from germline, CDR1 is SNHLY and CDR2 is FYNNEI. CDR3 length: 13 amino acids. Trimming shortened V by 4 bases and J by 5 bases, and 11 bases separated the two germline ends. CDR3 amino acids: CASSAGLGETQYF. The CDR3 bases are TGTGCCAGCAGTGCGGGTCTTGGGGAGACCCAGTACTTC.

This clonotype has just a few counts. The V and J genes are TRBV6-1 and TRBJ2-3, with D unclear. Germline-derived CDR1 and CDR2 are MNHNS and SASEGT. The CDR3 consists of 15 residues. The V and J ends lost 0 bases and 3 bases respectively, with 10 bases between them. CDR3 nucleotides: TGTGCCAGCAGTGAAGCAAATAGACGGACAGATACGCAGTATTTT. It codes for CASSEANRRTDTQYF.

The chain recombines TRBV6-5 with TRBJ2-1, with a possible D match to TRBD2 (5 bases). In germline, CDR1 is MNHEY, CDR2 SVGAGI. The length of the CDR3 is 18 residues. Trimming took off 0 bases at V and 0 bases at J, with 15 bases between the two ends. CDR3 DNA sequence: TGTGCCAGCAGTTACTCAAGGACTCCCCCCATCTCCTACAATGAGCAGTTCTTC. This gives the protein CASSYSRTPPISYNEQFF.

CDR3 sequence reads: CASSAEDTQYF. CDR3 bases: TGTGCCAGCAGCGCCGAAGATACGCAGTATTTT. The V and J genes are TRBV9 and TRBJ2-3, with D uncertain. Germline lookup yields CDR1 SGDLS and CDR2 YYNGEE. V gave up 3 bases and J gave up 5 bases, with 4 bases separating them. The CDR3 extends over 11 amino acids.

This clonotype appeared a few times. This chain connects TRBV19 to TRBJ2-1; no clear D. V was trimmed by 2 bases and J by 1 base, leaving 15 bases between them. Germline V gene data show CDR1 as LNHDA and CDR2 as SQIVND (reference sequence). The CDR3 loop spans 17 amino acids. The CDR3 region has the DNA TGTGCCAGTAGTATATCGCCGGATTTTGTTTCCTACAATGAGCAGTTCTTC. Residues: CASSISPDFVSYNEQFF.

This clonotype was seen many times. The chain recombines TRBV5-1 with TRBJ2-1; TRBD2 is a possible D gene (5 bases). V lost 4 bases, J lost 5 bases, and 19 bases lay in between. The CDR3 has 16 residues. Germline V gene data show CDR1 as SGHRS and CDR2 as YFSETQ. CDR3 region: CASSPVLVYGNNEQFF. CDR3 nucleotides: TGCGCCAGCAGCCCGGTACTAGTCTACGGTAACAATGAGCAGTTCTTC.

The chain employs TRBV28 and TRBJ1-4, with D unresolved. CDR1 is MDHEN and CDR2 is SYDVKM in the germline V gene. CDR3 length equals 12 residues. Trimming cost V 5 bases and J 2 bases, with 3 bases left between them. The CDR3 loop reads CASSQTNEKLFF. The CDR3 coding sequence is TGTGCCAGCAGTCAGACTAATGAAAAACTGTTTTTT.